This T cell receptor (beta chain) was obtained from a study of neoadjuvant anti-PD-1 for oral cavity cancer. Whole-study context: Before surgery, most patients got three to four biweekly 3 mg/kg nivolumab doses. Whole-study findings and limits: Each response group had just a few patients in TCR analyses. Post-nivolumab, blood T cell clonality was significantly elevated in non-responders.

CDR3 length: 13 amino acids. The V gene lost 11 bases and the J gene lost 1 base, with 14 bases spanning the gap. The germline V gene has CDR1 MNHEY and CDR2 SVGAGI. This clone was seen a handful of times. Its specificity is unknown. TCRdb keeps only in-frame clones here, not all; method: immunoSEQ multiplex PCR. The table shows around 13,000 clones, with roughly 60% occurring only once. Here the sequenced sample was PBMCs, taken before nivolumab (anti-PD-1) treatment. The V gene is TRBV6-5, the J gene TRBJ2-5; D is perhaps TRBD1 (5 bases). This receptor was obtained from a person aged 40-85 years with oral cavity squamous cell carcinoma. This chain's CDR3 is CASNGHSQETQYF. DNA for the CDR3: TGTGCCTCTAATGGACACAGCCAAGAGACCCAGTACTTC.